Each of the 8 T cell receptor beta chains below was sequenced from the same sample in a study of blood T cell repertoires in COVID-19 (TCRdb year 2020). Libraries were prepared through the immunoSEQ multiplex PCR assay. This is the immuneACCESS table as TCRdb keeps it, with only in-frame sequences that have V and J called. A part of the clones is gone; compared with another copy, unresolved V genes explain less than half, and the rest is unexplained. The sample profile shows 90,000 to 110,000 clones; 70% to 90% of them were found once. Jointly, the top ten make up 18% of the sample. The specimen sequenced was peripheral blood. Every receptor here comes from a woman in her fifties or sixties with acute or convalescent COVID-19.

V gene TRBV30 combines with J gene TRBJ2-5; possible D gene TRBD1, 5 bases. The CDR3 has 13 amino acids. Trimming stripped 4 bases from V and 5 bases from J, with 14 bases between. Germline V gene sequence: CDR1 GTSNPN, CDR2 SVGIG (reference sequence). The CDR3 DNA sequence: TGTGCCTGGAAGGGGTCTTCGGACGAGACCCAGTACTTC. It specifies CAWKGSSDETQYF.

V is TRBV10-3 and J is TRBJ2-7; tentatively, D is TRBD2 (6 bases). V lost 6 bases to trimming and J lost 6 bases, with 18 bases between them. The germline V gene encodes CDR1 ENHRY and CDR2 SYGVKD. This CDR3 comprises 14 residues. CDR3 sequence: CAIRGALAGAEQYF. In DNA form, the CDR3 reads TGTGCCATCAGAGGGGCACTAGCCGGGGCCGAGCAGTACTTC.

In this sample, this clone turned up once. V gene TRBV3-1 (or the pseudogene TRBV3-2) combines with J gene TRBJ1-2; 9 bases fit TRBD1. The CDR3 sequence is 14 residues long. V lost 4 bases to trimming and J lost 4 bases; unmatched junction nucleotides: 4. In germline, CDR1 is LGHDT, CDR2 YNNKEL (reference sequence). CDR3: CASSPKQGAYGYTF. CDR3 nucleotides: TGTGCCAGCAGCCCGAAACAGGGGGCCTATGGCTACACCTTC.

The rearrangement uses TRBV27 and TRBJ2-3, with 10 bases identical to TRBD2. CDR3 length: 15 residues. The V gene end was trimmed by 5 bases and the J gene end by 6 bases; junction bases not matched to a gene: 8. CDR1 MNHEY and CDR2 SMNVEV come from the germline V gene (reference sequence). The chain's CDR3 is CASSTRTSGGDTQYF. DNA for the CDR3: TGTGCCAGCAGTACGCGGACTAGCGGTGGGGATACGCAGTATTTT.

This chain uses TRBV12-5 with TRBJ1-1, with D unclear. V shed 0 bases and J shed 1 base, with 9 bases lying between them. The CDR3 contains 15 residues. Per the germline V gene, CDR1 is LGHNT and CDR2 is FRNRAP. The CDR3 DNA follows: TGTGCTAGTGGTTTGGTACTCTCCGCGAACACTGAAGCTTTCTTT. Protein product: CASGLVLSANTEAFF.

CDR3 amino acids: CASSPIGGTYGYTF. In DNA, the CDR3 is TGTGCCAGCAGTCCGATCGGGGGGACCTATGGCTACACCTTC. The chain is built from TRBV6-5 and TRBJ1-2; maybe TRBD1 (5 bases). Germline CDR1 and CDR2: MNHEY and SVGAGI. V was trimmed by 5 bases and J by 4 bases, leaving 14 bases between them. This CDR3 spans 14 amino acids.

The chain recombines TRBV2 with TRBJ2-7; D perhaps matches TRBD1 (6 bases). Germline CDR1 and CDR2: SNHLY and FYNNEI. The V and J ends lost 4 bases and 0 bases respectively, with 10 bases between them. The CDR3 is made up of 14 amino acids. CDR3 loop: CASSGGGGSYEQYF. In DNA form, the CDR3 reads TGTGCCAGCAGTGGAGGGGGTGGCTCCTACGAGCAGTACTTC. The full variable domain, rest sourced from reference TRBV2 and TRBJ2-7, is EPEVTQTPSHQVTQMGQEVILRCVPISNHLYFYWYRQILGQKVEFLVSFYNNEISEKSEIFDDQFSVERPDGSNFTLKIRSTKLEDSAMYFCASSGGGGSYEQYFGPGTRLTVT.

This clone appeared a single time. CDR3 residues: CASSLEQGRNTQYF. In nucleotides, the CDR3 is TGTGCCAGCAGCTTGGAGCAGGGTCGAAATACGCAGTATTTT. The V call is TRBV5-5, the J call TRBJ2-3; TRBD1 might be the D (5 bases). Trimming cost V 0 bases and J 7 bases, with 12 bases left between them. The V gene's germline CDR1 is SGHKS and CDR2 YYEKEE (reference sequence). This CDR3 is built from 14 residues.